This TCR beta chain was observed in a study of beta chain features in type 1 diabetes. This clone was detected many times. Reverse transcribing all isolated RNA meant expressed TCRB transcripts were sequenced. Sequenced by immunoSEQ multiplex PCR; TCRdb stores in-frame clones only, minus some. The repertoire includes a few hundred thousand clones, 12% to 15% of them detected once, and 6.7% sits in the top ten. Trimming pared 6 bases from V and 4 bases from J, leaving 12 bases between. The CDR3 length is 13 residues. Germline-derived CDR1 and CDR2 are MNHNY and SVGAGI (reference sequence). The V gene is TRBV6-6, the J gene TRBJ2-5; the D is unclear. The TCR sequence derives from a man aged 30-40 years in good health. Sequenced: central memory CD4+ T cells from blood. The CDR3 here is CASRHVSRETQYF. The CDR3 DNA follows: TGTGCCAGCAGACATGTGAGCCGAGAGACCCAGTACTTC.